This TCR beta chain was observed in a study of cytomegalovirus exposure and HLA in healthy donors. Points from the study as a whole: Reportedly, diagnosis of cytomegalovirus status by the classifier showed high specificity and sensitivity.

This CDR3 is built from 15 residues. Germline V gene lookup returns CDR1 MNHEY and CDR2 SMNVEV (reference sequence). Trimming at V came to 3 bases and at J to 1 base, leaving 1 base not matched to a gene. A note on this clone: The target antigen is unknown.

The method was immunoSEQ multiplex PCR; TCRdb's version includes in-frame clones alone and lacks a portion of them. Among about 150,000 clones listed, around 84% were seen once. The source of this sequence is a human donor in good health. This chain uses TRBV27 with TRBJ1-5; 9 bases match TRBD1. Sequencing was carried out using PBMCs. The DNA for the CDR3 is TGTGCCAGCAGTTTGGACAGGGGAAGCAATCAGCCCCAGCATTTT. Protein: CASSLDRGSNQPQHF.